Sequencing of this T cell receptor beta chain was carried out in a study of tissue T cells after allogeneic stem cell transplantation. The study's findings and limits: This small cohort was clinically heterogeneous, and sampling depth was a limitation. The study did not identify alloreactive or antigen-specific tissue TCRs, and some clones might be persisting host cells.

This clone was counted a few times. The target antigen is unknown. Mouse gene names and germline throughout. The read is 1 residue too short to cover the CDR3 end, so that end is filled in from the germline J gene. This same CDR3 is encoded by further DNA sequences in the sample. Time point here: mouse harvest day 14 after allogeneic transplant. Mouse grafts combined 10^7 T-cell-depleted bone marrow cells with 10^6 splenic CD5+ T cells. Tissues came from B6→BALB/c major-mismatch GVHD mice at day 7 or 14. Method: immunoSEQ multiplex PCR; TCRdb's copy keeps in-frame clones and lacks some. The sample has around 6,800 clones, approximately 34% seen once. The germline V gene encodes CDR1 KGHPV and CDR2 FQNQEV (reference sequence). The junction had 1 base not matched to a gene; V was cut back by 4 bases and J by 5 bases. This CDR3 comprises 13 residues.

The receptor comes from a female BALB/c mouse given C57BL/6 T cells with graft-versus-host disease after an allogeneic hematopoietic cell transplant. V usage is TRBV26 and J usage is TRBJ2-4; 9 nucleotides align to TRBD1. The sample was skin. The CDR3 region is CASSPGQGNTLYF. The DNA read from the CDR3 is TGTGCCAGCAGTCCGGGACAGGGAAACACCTTGTAC.